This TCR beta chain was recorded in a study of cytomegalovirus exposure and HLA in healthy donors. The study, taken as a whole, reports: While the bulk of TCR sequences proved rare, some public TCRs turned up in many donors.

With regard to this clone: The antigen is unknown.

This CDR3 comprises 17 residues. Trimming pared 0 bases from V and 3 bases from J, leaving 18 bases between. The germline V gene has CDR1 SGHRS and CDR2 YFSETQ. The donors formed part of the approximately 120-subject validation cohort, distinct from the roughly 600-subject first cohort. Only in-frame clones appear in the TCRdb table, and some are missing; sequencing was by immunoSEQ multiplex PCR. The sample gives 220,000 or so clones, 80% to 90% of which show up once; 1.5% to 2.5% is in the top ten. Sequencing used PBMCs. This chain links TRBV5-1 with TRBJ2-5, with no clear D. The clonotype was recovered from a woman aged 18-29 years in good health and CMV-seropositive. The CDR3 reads CASSLAPSTPMEETQYF. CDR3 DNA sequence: TGCGCCAGCAGCTTGGCCCCTAGTACACCCATGGAAGAGACCCAGTACTTC.